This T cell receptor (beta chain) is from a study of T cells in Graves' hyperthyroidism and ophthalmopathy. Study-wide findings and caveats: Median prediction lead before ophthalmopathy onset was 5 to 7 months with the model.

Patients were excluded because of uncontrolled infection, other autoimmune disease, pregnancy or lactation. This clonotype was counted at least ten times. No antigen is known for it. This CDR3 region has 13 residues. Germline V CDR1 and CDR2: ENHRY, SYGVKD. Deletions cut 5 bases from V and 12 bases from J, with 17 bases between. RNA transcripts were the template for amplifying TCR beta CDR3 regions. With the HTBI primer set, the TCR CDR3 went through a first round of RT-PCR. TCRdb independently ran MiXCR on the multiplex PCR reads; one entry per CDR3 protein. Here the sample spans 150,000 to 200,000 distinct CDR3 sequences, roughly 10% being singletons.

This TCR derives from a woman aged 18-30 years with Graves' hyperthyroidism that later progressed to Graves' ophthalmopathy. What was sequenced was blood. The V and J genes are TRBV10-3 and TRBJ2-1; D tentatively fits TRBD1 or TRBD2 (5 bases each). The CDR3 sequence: CAISPGRGSTQFF. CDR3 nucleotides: TGTGCCATCAGTCCGGGGCGAGGTTCGACGCAGTTCTTC.